The 14 T cell receptor beta chains below all came from one sample that was sequenced in a study of blood T cell repertoires in COVID-19. The method was immunoSEQ multiplex PCR; TCRdb's version includes in-frame clones alone and lacks a portion of them. This sample yields about 310,000 clones, of which approximately 89% are seen a single time; approximately 7.8% belongs to the top ten. The sample comprised peripheral blood. These receptors originate from a woman in her forties or fifties who had recovered from COVID-19.

This chain links TRBV18 with TRBJ1-6, with D perhaps matching TRBD1 (5 bases). Trimming took off 5 bases at V and 1 base at J, with 9 bases between the two ends. The CDR3 extends over 15 amino acids. Germline V gives CDR1 KGHSH, CDR2 LQKENI. CDR3 sequence (DNA): TGTGCCAGCTCATCGGGGGTATCCTATAATTCACCCCTCCACTTT. Amino acid sequence: CASSSGVSYNSPLHF.

The chain joins TRBV5-6 to TRBJ2-5; D not certain. Germline-derived CDR1 and CDR2 are SGHDT and YYEEEE. The CDR3 contains 14 residues. Between the trimmed V and J ends, which lost 4 bases and 7 bases, there was a span of 17 bases. The CDR3 DNA follows: TGTGCCAGCAGCCTAGGATCTATCTTACGGACCCAGTACTTC. Its translation: CASSLGSILRTQYF. Full variable domain (rest looked up from reference TRBV5-6 and TRBJ2-5): DAGVTQSPTHLIKTRGQQVTLRCSPKSGHDTVSWYQQALGQGPQFIFQYYEEEERQRGNFPDRFSGHQFPNYSSELNVNALLLGDSALYLCASSLGSILRTQYFGPGTRLLVL.

This chain connects TRBV18 to TRBJ2-2, with D possibly matching TRBD1 (5 bases). Looked up from germline, CDR1 is KGHSH and CDR2 is LQKENI. The CDR3 totals 15 residues. Between the trimmed V and J ends, which lost 6 bases and 1 base, there was a span of 12 bases. In DNA, the CDR3 is TGTGCCAGCTCCGGGCAGGGCCTGAACACCGGGGAGCTGTTTTTT. This codes for CASSGQGLNTGELFF.

CDR3 loop: CASSFTGGPDEKLFF. DNA for the CDR3: TGTGCCAGCAGCTTTACGGGGGGGCCGGATGAAAAACTGTTTTTT. J is TRBJ1-4 and V is TRBV5-6; D might be TRBD1 (6 bases). Germline values: CDR1 SGHDT, CDR2 YYEEEE. CDR3 size: 15 residues. The V end lost 2 bases, the J end lost 6 bases, and 14 bases lay between the germline ends.

V is TRBV15 and J is TRBJ2-3, with TRBD2 matching over 8 bases. V lost 3 bases, J lost 5 bases, and 7 bases stayed unmatched. The CDR3 runs 15 residues. Germline loops: CDR1 LNHNV, CDR2 YYDKDF (reference sequence). The CDR3 DNA reads as TGTGCCACCAGCAGGGGCTCAGCGGGAGAAGATACGCAGTATTTT. Translating it yields CATSRGSAGEDTQYF.

V is TRBV29-1 and J is TRBJ2-2; 9 bases align to TRBD1. The V segment lost 7 bases and the J segment 6 bases; nucleotides outside the gene matches: 6. The CDR3 runs to 13 residues. Germline V gene lookup returns CDR1 SQVTM and CDR2 ANQGSEA. CDR3 protein: CSAGTGTSGELFF. CDR3 nucleotides: TGCAGCGCCGGGACAGGGACCTCCGGGGAGCTGTTTTTT.

This clone was seen repeatedly, ten times or more. The V call is TRBV9, the J call TRBJ2-1; D is perhaps TRBD1 (5 bases). Trimming took off 0 bases at V and 7 bases at J, with 14 bases between the two ends. Germline V gives CDR1 SGDLS, CDR2 YYNGEE. This CDR3 is built from 15 residues. DNA of the CDR3: TGTGCCAGCAGCGTAGGGACCCCTCAGGGAAATGAGCAGTTCTTC. It translates to CASSVGTPQGNEQFF.

The genes are TRBV6-1 and TRBJ2-4; D is possibly TRBD1 (6 bases). The CDR3 runs to 14 residues. Germline V gene sequence: CDR1 MNHNS, CDR2 SASEGT. Trimming took off 2 bases at V and 2 bases at J, with 7 bases between the two ends. The CDR3 protein is CASSEQGTKNIQYF. CDR3 DNA sequence: TGTGCCAGCAGTGAACAGGGGACCAAAAACATTCAGTACTTC.

This clone has a handful of counts. This rearrangement joins TRBV4-3 to TRBJ1-6; TRBD1 matches 7 bases. Germline values: CDR1 LGHNA, CDR2 YSLEER. CDR3 length: 16 amino acids. Germline trimming cut 1 base from V and 12 bases from J; bases unmatched to any gene: 12. The CDR3 bases are TGCGCCAGCAGCCAAGGACCACAGGGGACCCAGGAACCCCTCCACTTT. Encoded protein: CASSQGPQGTQEPLHF.

V and J are TRBV12-3 or TRBV12-4 and TRBJ1-1, with D uncertain. The CDR3 covers 11 residues. V lost 8 bases and J 4 bases, leaving 8 bases between the germline ends. The CDR3 reads CASERATEAFF. CDR3 DNA: TGTGCCAGCGAGAGGGCCACTGAAGCTTTCTTT.

In this sample, this clone turned up once. The rearrangement joins TRBV6-5 to TRBJ1-6, with 7 bases identical to TRBD1. CDR1 is MNHEY and CDR2 is SVGAGI in the germline V gene. Trimming removed 6 bases from V and 4 bases from J; junction bases left unmatched: 0. CDR3 length: 13 amino acids. In nucleotides, the CDR3 is TGTGCCAGCAGGGGACAGTATAATTCACCCCTCCACTTT. Amino acids: CASRGQYNSPLHF.

The V and J genes are TRBV12-3 or TRBV12-4 and TRBJ1-2; D unclear. CDR3 length: 12 residues. V was shortened by 4 bases and J by 2 bases, with 5 bases between the two germline ends. DNA for the CDR3: TGTGCCAGCAGTTCTAGCAACTATGGCTACACCTTC. Amino acids: CASSSSNYGYTF.

This clone has a handful of counts. The chain recombines TRBV28 with TRBJ2-1; possible D gene TRBD1, 5 bases. The V end was cut by 6 bases, the J end by 5 bases, with 11 bases between. The germline gives CDR1 MDHEN, CDR2 SYDVKM. The CDR3 contains 13 residues. CDR3 sequence: CASRRGRDNEQFF. DNA of the CDR3: TGTGCCAGCAGAAGGGGCAGGGACAATGAGCAGTTCTTC. The full variable domain, completed using reference TRBV28 and TRBJ2-1, is DVKVTQSSRYLVKRTGEKVFLECVQDMDHENMFWYRQDPGLGLRLIYFSYDVKMKEKGDIPEGYSVSREKKERFSLILESASTNQTSMYLCASRRGRDNEQFFGPGTRLTVL.

The chain uses TRBV20-1 and TRBJ2-3; no definite D call. CDR1 is DFQATT, CDR2 SNEGSKA, per germline (reference sequence). The V and J ends lost 5 bases and 6 bases respectively, with 9 bases between them. The CDR3 spans 11 residues. CDR3 amino acids: CSAANYDTQYF. CDR3 sequence (DNA): TGCAGTGCTGCGAACTACGATACGCAGTATTTT.